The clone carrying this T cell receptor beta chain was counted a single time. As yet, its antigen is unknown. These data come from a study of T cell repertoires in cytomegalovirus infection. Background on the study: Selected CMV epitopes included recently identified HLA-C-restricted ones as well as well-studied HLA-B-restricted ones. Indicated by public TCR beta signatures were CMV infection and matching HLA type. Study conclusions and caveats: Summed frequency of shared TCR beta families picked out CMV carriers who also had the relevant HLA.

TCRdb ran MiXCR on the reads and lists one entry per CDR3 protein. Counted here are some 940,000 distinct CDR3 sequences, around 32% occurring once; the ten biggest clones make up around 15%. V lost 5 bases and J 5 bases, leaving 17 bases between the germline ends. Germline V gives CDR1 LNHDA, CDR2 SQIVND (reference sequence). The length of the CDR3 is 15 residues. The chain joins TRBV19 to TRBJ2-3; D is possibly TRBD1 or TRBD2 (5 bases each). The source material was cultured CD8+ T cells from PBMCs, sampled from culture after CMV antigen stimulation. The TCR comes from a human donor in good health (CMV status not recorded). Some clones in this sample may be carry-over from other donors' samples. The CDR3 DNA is TGTGCCAGTAGTTCGGGGACCTTGCTGGGAGATACGCAGTATTTT. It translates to CASSSGTLLGDTQYF.